This T cell receptor (beta chain) is drawn from a study of blood T cell repertoires in COVID-19. Germline V CDR1 and CDR2: SGHRS, YFSETQ. With 1 base removed from V and 6 bases from J, the gap between germline ends came to 10 bases. This CDR3 is built from 14 residues. Assay used: immunoSEQ multiplex PCR; TCRdb lists only in-frame clones, some missing. The sample includes 53,000 or so clones, more than 85% of them seen just once. Input material: peripheral blood. The TCR sequence derives from a human donor in a cohort sampled during active COVID-19. The rearrangement joins TRBV5-1 to TRBJ2-2; D gene ambiguous. CDR3 protein: CASSLSLGAGELFF. DNA for the CDR3: TGCGCCAGCAGCTTGTCCCTGGGCGCCGGGGAGCTGTTTTTT.